This entry describes one T cell receptor (beta chain). This clone was recorded a few times. The antigen it binds to is not known. Within one base of it there is no much larger clone, and no base qualities were kept. At the time of sample collection the patients were not on therapy, although prior treatments varied from chemotherapy, radiotherapy, surgery and immunotherapy to no treatment. After thawing, cells were enriched for T lymphocytes using a negative-selection kit, and EpCAM beads were added for tumor-infiltrating lymphocytes. Memory CD8 T cells were sorted as CD8+CD4-CD45RA- cells irrespective of CCR7 expression. Before analysis, peripheral blood mononuclear cells were isolated on a Ficoll-Paque PLUS gradient and cryopreserved. Populations were sorted on a FACSAria II to over 97% purity, and the cell pellets were frozen for TCR sequencing without being cultured. The record originates from a study of CD39 and CD103 CD8 tumor-infiltrating T cells (dated by TCRdb to 2017 to 2018). A note on the overall study: Repertoire comparisons were shown for an HPV-positive HNSCC, an HPV-negative HNSCC, an ovarian cancer and a melanoma patient. Repertoires of CD8 TIL subsets defined by CD103 and CD39 were compared with peripheral memory CD8 T cells by TCRbeta CDR3 deep sequencing. General study outcomes and caveats: Clonotypes from DP TILs were seldom detected in blood or uninvolved lymph node, while clonotypes from DN TILs overlapped to a large extent with peripheral memory CD8 repertoires. DP CD8 TILs appeared more oligoclonal than DN and SP CD8 TILs and blood memory CD8 T cells, with top 30 clonotypes covering about 50-90%.

Genomic DNA was extracted with the DNeasy Blood and Tissue Kit from about 10,000 to 100,000 sorted cells per subset. The immunoSEQ service sequenced and mapped the TCRbeta V-J or V-D-J regions, with each sample reaching coverage above 9x. The source study handled its data this way. Only productive rearrangements exported from the immunoSEQ Analyzer platform were analyzed, with clonality assessed on the 500 most abundant clones. Repertoire overlap between populations was quantified with the Morisita-Horn similarity index and the Jaccard index. In about 6 cancer patients, Morisita-Horn similarity was measured between the TCR repertoires of CD8 T-cell subsets. Here the immuneACCESS table is served through TCRdb, limited to in-frame sequences with V and J called. Missing clones are a known gap in these copies; in checked studies unresolved V genes cover under half, and the rest lacks a known reason. That table supplies the V and J calls and clone size; D and trimming were determined from the DNA. The sample data list 4,500 to 5,500 clones, and 65% to 85% of these were observed just once. The leading ten clones occupy 9% to 15% of the sample.

The CDR3 contains 15 residues, cysteine and phenylalanine counted. Only the CDR3 part of the read is kept: 45 bases, read in frame from the first base. Looking up the germline V gene yields CDR1 SGHRS and CDR2 YFSETQ. V is shortened by 2 bases, J by 2 bases, and the region joining them spans 12 bases. The chain uses TRBV5-1 and TRBJ2-3; perhaps TRBD1 is the D gene, with 5 bases matching. The receptor was derived from a human donor with head and neck squamous cell carcinoma. Material: CD8+ T cells sorted from blood. Per the publication, the cell subset or site label means: total memory CD8 T cells (CD45RA-CCR7+/-) from blood or uninvolved lymph node. The DNA sequence is as follows: TGCGCCAGCAGCTTTCAGGGAAGACACACAGATACGCAGTATTTT. Its protein is CASSFQGRHTDTQYF.